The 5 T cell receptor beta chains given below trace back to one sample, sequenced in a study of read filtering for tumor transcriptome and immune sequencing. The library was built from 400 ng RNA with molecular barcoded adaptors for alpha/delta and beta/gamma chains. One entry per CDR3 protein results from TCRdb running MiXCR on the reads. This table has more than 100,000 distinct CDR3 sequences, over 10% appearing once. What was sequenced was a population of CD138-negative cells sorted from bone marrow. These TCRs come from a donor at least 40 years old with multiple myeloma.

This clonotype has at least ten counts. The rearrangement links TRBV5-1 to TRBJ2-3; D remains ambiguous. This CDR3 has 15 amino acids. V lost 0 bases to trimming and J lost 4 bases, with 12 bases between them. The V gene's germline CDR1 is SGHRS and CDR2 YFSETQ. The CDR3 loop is CASSLEGRIADTQYF. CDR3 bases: TGCGCCAGCAGCTTGGAAGGCAGGATCGCAGATACGCAGTATTTT. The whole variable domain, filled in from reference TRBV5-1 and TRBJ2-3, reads KAGVTQTPRYLIKTRGQQVTLSCSPISGHRSVSWYQQTPGQGLQFLFEYFSETQRNKGNFPGRFSGRQFSNSRSEMNVSTLELGDSALYLCASSLEGRIADTQYFGPGTRLTVL.

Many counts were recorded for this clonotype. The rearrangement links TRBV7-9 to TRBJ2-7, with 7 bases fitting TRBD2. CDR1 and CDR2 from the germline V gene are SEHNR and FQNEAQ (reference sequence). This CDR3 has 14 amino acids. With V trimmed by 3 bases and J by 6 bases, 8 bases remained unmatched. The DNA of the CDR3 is TGTGCCAGCAGCTTGAGCGGGGTTCACTCCGAGCAGTACTTC. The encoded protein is CASSLSGVHSEQYF.

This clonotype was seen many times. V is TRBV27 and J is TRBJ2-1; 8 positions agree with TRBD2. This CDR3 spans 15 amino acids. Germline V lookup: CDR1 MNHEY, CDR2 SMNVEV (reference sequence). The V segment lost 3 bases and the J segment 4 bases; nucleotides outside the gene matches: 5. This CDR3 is CASSFVAGGYNEQFF. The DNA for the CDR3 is TGTGCCAGCAGTTTCGTGGCGGGGGGTTACAATGAGCAGTTCTTC.

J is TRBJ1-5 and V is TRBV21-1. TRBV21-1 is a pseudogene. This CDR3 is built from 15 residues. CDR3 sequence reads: CASSKINRGRTPQHF. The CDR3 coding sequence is TGTGCCAGCAGCAAAATTAATAGAGGAAGGACTCCCCAGCATTTT.

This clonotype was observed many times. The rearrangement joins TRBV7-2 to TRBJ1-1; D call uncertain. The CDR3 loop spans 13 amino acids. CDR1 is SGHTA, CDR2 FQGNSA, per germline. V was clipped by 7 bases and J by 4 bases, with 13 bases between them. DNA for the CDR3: TGTGCCAGCACCCCGGCGGGAGCCACTGAAGCTTTCTTT. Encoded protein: CASTPAGATEAFF.